Listed below are T cell receptor beta chains from one sample, sequenced in a study of cytomegalovirus exposure and HLA in healthy donors. TCRdb keeps only in-frame clones here, not all; method: immunoSEQ multiplex PCR. The sample holds some 160,000 clones, 88% seen once. The sequencing input was PBMCs. These receptor sequences come from a man younger than 35 in good health and CMV-seronegative. The CDR3 runs from the conserved cysteine through the conserved F or W. D genes are given only for firm matches. Clone size, where shown, is once, few, many, or a class for clones that have expanded.

j_call | d_call | clone_size | v_call | cdr3_nt | cdr3_aa
TRBJ1-1 | - | - | TRBV11-3 | TGTGCCAGCAGCCCCCGCCCCGGTGGGCCGACTGAAGCTTTCTTT | CASSPRPGGPTEAFF
TRBJ2-7 | - | - | TRBV7-7 | TGTGCTAGCAGCTTAGGGACTGGTAGAGACTACGAGCAGTACTTC | CASSLGTGRDYEQYF
TRBJ1-1 | TRBD1 | - | TRBV27 | TGTGCCAGCAGTTTATCGGGGGACAGCCGTACTGAAGCTTTCTTT | CASSLSGDSRTEAFF
TRBJ2-2 | - | - | TRBV5-1 | TGCGCCAGCAGCTTGGTTGAGGGTTCCACCGGGGAGCTGTTTTTT | CASSLVEGSTGELFF
TRBJ2-7 | TRBD2 | - | TRBV11-2 | TGTGCCAGCAGCTTAGGCCTAGCGGGAGCCATTGAGCAGTACTTC | CASSLGLAGAIEQYF
TRBJ2-7 | - | - | TRBV28 | TGTGCCAGCAGTTCCCTAATCCCCACTCCGACCTACGAGCAGTACTTC | CASSSLIPTPTYEQYF
TRBJ2-1 | TRBD2 | - | TRBV19 | TGTGCCAGTAGCCTACTAGCGGGAGAATTCACTGAGCAGTTCTTC | CASSLLAGEFTEQFF
TRBJ2-1 | TRBD2 | - | TRBV27 | TGTGCCAGTCGGCTAGCGGGAGGGGGCTCCTACAATGAGCAGTTCTTC | CASRLAGGGSYNEQFF
TRBJ1-2 | TRBD1 | - | TRBV18 | TGTGCCAGCTCAACGAACAGGGGGGCGACTGATGGCTACACCTTC | CASSTNRGATDGYTF
TRBJ2-2 | - | - | TRBV11-2 | TGTGCCAGCAGCCGAGGGAGCCTGCGGGACACCGGGGAGCTGTTTTTT | CASSRGSLRDTGELFF
TRBJ2-3 | TRBD2 | - | TRBV5-1 | TGCGCCAGCAGCTTGGGGATAGCGGGGGGTCCGGTGGATACGCAGTATTTT | CASSLGIAGGPVDTQYF
TRBJ2-7 | TRBD1 | - | TRBV30 | TGTGCCTGGAGTGCCAATTCCGGGACAGATTACGAGCAGTACTTC | CAWSANSGTDYEQYF
TRBJ1-5 | TRBD1 | - | TRBV4-1 | TGCGCCAGCAGCCAGTCGACAGGGGGCAACAATCAGCCCCAGCATTTT | CASSQSTGGNNQPQHF
TRBJ1-5 | - | - | TRBV28 | TGTGCCAGCAGTCTCCCGGTACTAGGCAATCAGCCCCAGCATTTT | CASSLPVLGNQPQHF
TRBJ1-5 | - | - | TRBV30 | TGTGCCTGGAGTGTACTGGGCCAAAACAATCAGCCCCAGCATTTT | CAWSVLGQNNQPQHF
TRBJ2-5 | TRBD1 | - | TRBV5-1 | TGCGCCAGCAGCCGAACTCCGGGACAGGGTGGCAACCGGGAGACCCAGTACTTC | CASSRTPGQGGNRETQYF
TRBJ2-1 | - | once | TRBV28 | TGTGCCAGCAGTTTATTCTCCACACCCTTTGATGAGCAGTTCTTC | CASSLFSTPFDEQFF
TRBJ2-3 | TRBD2 | - | TRBV4-1 | TGCGCCAGCAGGACCGGGACTAGCGGGGGGCTCTCACGAGATACGCAGTATTTT | CASRTGTSGGLSRDTQYF
TRBJ1-2 | - | - | TRBV28 | TGTGCCAGCAGCCTACAGGGCTTGCGTGGCTACACCTTC | CASSLQGLRGYTF
TRBJ2-3 | TRBD2 | few | TRBV7-9 | TGTGCCAGCAGCTTTTACTCACTAGCGTCCGACACAGATACGCAGTATTTT | CASSFYSLASDTDTQYF
TRBJ2-6 | - | - | TRBV4-2 | TGTGCCAGCAGTATTCCTGGGGCCAACGTCCTGACTTTC | CASSIPGANVLTF
TRBJ2-7 | TRBD1 | - | TRBV5-1 | TGCGCCAGCAGCTTGCCAGGGGGCGAGCAGTACTTC | CASSLPGGEQYF
TRBJ2-1 | TRBD2 | - | TRBV7-9 | TGTGCCAGCAGCTTATCTAGCGGGATTAAGTATGAGCAGTTCTTC | CASSLSSGIKYEQFF
TRBJ1-1 | TRBD1 | - | TRBV2 | TGTGCCAGCAGTGCGAACGGACAGGGCTTGACTGAAGCTTTCTTT | CASSANGQGLTEAFF
TRBJ2-1 | - | - | TRBV19 | TGTGCCAGTAGTACTTACAATGAGCAGTTCTTC | CASSTYNEQFF
TRBJ1-5 | - | - | TRBV9 | TGTGCCAGCAGCACTTACAGAGAAAGCAATCAGCCCCAGCATTTT | CASSTYRESNQPQHF
TRBJ1-5 | - | - | TRBV6-5 | TGTGCCAGCAGTTACTCGTCCGGGAGGGAACAGCCCCAGCATTTT | CASSYSSGREQPQHF